This record covers a single TCR beta chain. The sample holds a few counts of this clonotype. Its antigen remains unidentified. Qualities for individual bases were not recorded, and no much larger clone is one base off. Sequenced using an Illumina NovaSeq 6000. Using 5'RACE with constant-segment primers, TCRalpha and TCRbeta cDNA libraries were constructed, with sample barcodes and unique molecular identifiers added in the process. Trizol reagent was used to extract RNA from every sample. Libraries were amplified in two PCR steps, with a second sample barcode and Illumina TruSeq adapters added in the second step. The libraries were sequenced on an Illumina NovaSeq using 2 x 150 bp paired-end reads. As for the authors' bioinformatics: The reads were demultiplexed and collapsed into UMI-guided consensus sequences using migec v1.2.7. Using mixcr v2.1.11, UMI consensuses were aligned to TRA and TRB V and J templates and then assembled into clonotypes. Expanded or contracted clonotypes were those called significant by both edgeR and NoisET, with noise models trained on biological replicates. edgeR calls used a false discovery rate-adjusted p below 0.01 and a log2 fold-change threshold of 1. PCA with hierarchical clustering of max-normalized trajectories of the 1000 most abundant clonotypes was used as exploratory dynamics analysis. The CD4 or CD8 phenotype of responding clones was assigned using the separately sequenced CD4+ and CD8+ repertoires. Clones were called with MiXCR by TCRdb after fastp trimmed the public reads at Q25, and only in-frame beta chains were retained. Rows matching on CDR3 protein sequence are summarized as one entry with the most common DNA and genes. V and J calls and clone size were set by TCRdb, not the authors. Recorded for this sample are approximately 100,000 distinct CDR3 sequences; around 12% of them occurred a single time. The ten largest clones represent roughly 30% of the sample.

PBMCs were isolated by Ficoll-Paque density gradient centrifugation. Taken from the germline V gene, the CDR1 and CDR2 loops are SGHTA and FQGTGA. The CDR3 runs 13 amino acids, cysteine and phenylalanine included. Only the CDR3 part of the read is kept: 39 bases, read in frame from the first base. Cut back by 6 bases and 0 bases, the V and J ends lie 8 bases apart. This sample is drawn from a study of T-cell memory formation after mild COVID-19 (dated by TCRdb to 2020 to 2022). Study-level background: Most TCR sequence clusters were specific to one of the two donors. The cohort was made up of two young adult volunteers, one female and one male, who were previously healthy. T-cell clones expanding and contracting after mild COVID-19 in a couple of donors were tracked by longitudinal TCRalpha and TCRbeta repertoire sequencing. The study at large found these results: Contracting CD4+ clones turned up mainly in the CM and EM memory subsets, whereas EMRA was where CD8+ clones were enriched. The second-wave clones that peaked on day 37 were not confirmed to be SARS-CoV-2 specific. Balanced CD4/CD8 phenotypes were observed for clones contracting from day 15 to 85, whereas a bias towards CD4+ was observed for a second wave of clones expanding from day 15 to 37. Some responding clones were detected in pre-infection memory, suggesting pre-existing cross-reactive memory T cells joined the SARS-CoV-2 response. The study covered only a couple of mild cases, and larger cohorts including severe cases with pre-infection samples were considered necessary.

This TCR was recovered from an adult woman who had mild COVID-19 (a few samples of this study predate the infection). The sample titles of this study are shuffled in the database, so cell type and time point are left out; the donor was told from shared clones. The specimen was PBMCs or a T cell subset sorted from them (not recorded which). The sequence links TRBV7-3 to TRBJ1-1; the D gene cannot be named for sure. CDR3 region: CASSRDLNTEAFF. In nucleotide form, the sequence is TGTGCCAGCAGTCGCGATTTGAACACTGAAGCTTTCTTT.